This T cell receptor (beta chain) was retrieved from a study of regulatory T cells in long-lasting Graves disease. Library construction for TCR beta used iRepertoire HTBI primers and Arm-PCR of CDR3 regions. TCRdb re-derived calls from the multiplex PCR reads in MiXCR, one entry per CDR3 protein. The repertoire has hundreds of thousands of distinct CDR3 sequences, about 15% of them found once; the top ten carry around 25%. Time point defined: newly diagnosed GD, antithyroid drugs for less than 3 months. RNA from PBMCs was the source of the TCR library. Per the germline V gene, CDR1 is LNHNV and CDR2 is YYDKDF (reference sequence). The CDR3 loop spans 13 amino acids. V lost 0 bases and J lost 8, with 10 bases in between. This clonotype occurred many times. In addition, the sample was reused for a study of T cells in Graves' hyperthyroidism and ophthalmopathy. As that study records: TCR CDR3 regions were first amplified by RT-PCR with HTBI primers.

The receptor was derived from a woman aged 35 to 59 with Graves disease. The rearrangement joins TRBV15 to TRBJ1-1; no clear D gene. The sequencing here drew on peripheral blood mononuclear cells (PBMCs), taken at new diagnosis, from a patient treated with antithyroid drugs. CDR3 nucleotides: TGTGCCACCAGCAGAGATGGAACGACCGAAGCTTTCTTT. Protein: CATSRDGTTEAFF.